The TCR beta chain described here comes from a study of control samples from healthy donors and cancer patients. Sequencing was performed with immunoSEQ multiplex PCR; in TCRdb, only in-frame clones are kept and a portion is missing. The sample comprises 110,000 or so clones, 90% of which are singletons, and 4% to 4.5% rests with the top ten. The sequence derives from a human donor in good health. The donor label of this sample is uncertain. Sequenced input: blood.

The CDR3, as DNA: TGTGCCAGCATGTCGATGAAGAAAGCTTTCTTT. It specifies CASMSMKKAFF. The chain couples TRBV27 to TRBJ1-1; D unclear. V was clipped by 7 bases and J by 9 bases, with 12 bases between them. The CDR3 has 11 residues. CDR1 MNHEY and CDR2 SMNVEV come from the germline V gene (reference sequence).